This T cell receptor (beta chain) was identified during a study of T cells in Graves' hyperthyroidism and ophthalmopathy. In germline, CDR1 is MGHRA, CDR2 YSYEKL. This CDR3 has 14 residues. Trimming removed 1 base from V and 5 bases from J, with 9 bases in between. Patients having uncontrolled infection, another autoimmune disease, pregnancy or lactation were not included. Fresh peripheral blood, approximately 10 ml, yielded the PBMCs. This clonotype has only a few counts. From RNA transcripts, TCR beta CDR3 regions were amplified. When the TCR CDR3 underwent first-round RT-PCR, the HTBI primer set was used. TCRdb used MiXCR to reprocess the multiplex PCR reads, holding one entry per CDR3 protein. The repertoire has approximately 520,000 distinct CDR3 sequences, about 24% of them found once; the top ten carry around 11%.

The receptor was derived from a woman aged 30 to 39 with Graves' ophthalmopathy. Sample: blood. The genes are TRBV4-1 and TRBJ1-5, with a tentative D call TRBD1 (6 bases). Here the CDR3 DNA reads TGCGCCAGCAGCCAAGGGCCAGGGGATCAGCCCCAGCATTTT. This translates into CASSQGPGDQPQHF.